A single sample gave rise to the 11 T cell receptor beta chains below, sequenced in a study of blood T cell repertoires in COVID-19. The method was immunoSEQ multiplex PCR; TCRdb's version includes in-frame clones alone and lacks a portion of them. Among approximately 240,000 clones, nearly 90% were seen once, and the ten largest hold around 2.2%. The sample consisted of peripheral blood. The source of these receptors is a woman between 35 and 50 years old who had recovered from COVID-19.

V and J are TRBV6-2 or TRBV6-3 and TRBJ2-1; 7 positions match TRBD1. Trimming removed 0 bases from V and 4 bases from J; junction bases left unmatched: 3. Germline V lookup: CDR1 MNHEY, CDR2 SVGEGT. CDR3 length: 15 residues. This CDR3 is CASSYSTGWYNEQFF. CDR3 nucleotide sequence: TGTGCCAGCAGTTACTCGACAGGGTGGTACAATGAGCAGTTCTTC.

This rearrangement joins TRBV7-9 to TRBJ2-1, with TRBD2 as a possible D gene (6 bases). CDR1 is SEHNR and CDR2 is FQNEAQ in the germline V gene (reference sequence). Trimming stripped 5 bases from V and 6 bases from J, with 26 bases between. The CDR3 length is 18 residues. Here the CDR3 reads CASSPLQGSGRGFNEQFF. Written as DNA, the CDR3 is TGTGCCAGCAGCCCGCTTCAGGGTTCGGGGCGGGGATTCAATGAGCAGTTCTTC.

The chain joins TRBV5-1 to TRBJ2-5; D is undetermined. V was trimmed by 0 bases and J by 0 bases, leaving 6 bases between them. CDR1 is SGHRS and CDR2 is YFSETQ in the germline V gene. The CDR3 length is 14 residues. The CDR3 DNA reads TGCGCCAGCAGCTTGGAGAGGTACCAAGAGACCCAGTACTTC. Protein sequence: CASSLERYQETQYF.

The chain has TRBV3-1 (or the pseudogene TRBV3-2) and TRBJ2-1, with 7 bases lining up with TRBD2. J was trimmed by 4 bases and V by 0 bases; bases with no gene match: 6. CDR3 length: 16 residues. CDR1 LGHDT and CDR2 YNNKEL come from the germline V gene (reference sequence). CDR3 in amino acids: CASSQDRASGYNEQFF. CDR3 DNA sequence: TGTGCCAGCAGCCAAGACCGGGCTAGCGGTTACAATGAGCAGTTCTTC.

The V and J genes are TRBV11-2 and TRBJ1-3; no clear D. Looked up from germline, CDR1 is SGHAT and CDR2 is FQNNGV. V was clipped by 2 bases and J by 0 bases, with 11 bases between them. CDR3 length: 16 amino acids. In DNA form, the CDR3 reads TGTGCCAGCAGCTTACGGAGTGTTAGCTCTGGAAACACCATATATTTT. It codes for CASSLRSVSSGNTIYF.

This clone came up once. The chain carries TRBV5-1 and TRBJ2-7; TRBD2 matches at 10 bases. J gave up 5 bases and V 4 bases, and 9 bases lay outside the gene matches. This CDR3 comprises 15 residues. Germline V CDR1 and CDR2: SGHRS, YFSETQ. CDR3 loop: CASSPGTSEYHEQYF. As DNA, the CDR3 is TGCGCCAGCAGCCCCGGGACTAGCGAGTACCACGAGCAGTACTTC. Variable domain in full (rest from reference TRBV5-1 and TRBJ2-7): KAGVTQTPRYLIKTRGQQVTLSCSPISGHRSVSWYQQTPGQGLQFLFEYFSETQRNKGNFPGRFSGRQFSNSRSEMNVSTLELGDSALYLCASSPGTSEYHEQYFGPGTRLTVT.

This clone was observed a single time. The chain employs TRBV12-2 and TRBJ1-6; the table assigns TRBD1, which was not confirmed against the DNA. TRBV12-2 has pseudogene status. The CDR3 contains 14 residues. The CDR3 spells CASRLKQGRSPLHF. CDR3 in DNA: TGTGCAAGTCGCTTAAAACAGGGCCGTTCACCCCTCCACTTT.

In nucleotides, the CDR3 is TGCGCCAGCAGCTACAGGGGTCCCGGGGACAATGAGCAGTTCTTC. Amino acids: CASSYRGPGDNEQFF. The rearrangement uses TRBV10-1 and TRBJ2-1; the match to TRBD1 covers 7 bases. Germline V CDR1 and CDR2: WNHNN, SYGVQD (reference sequence). V lost 6 bases and J lost 5; bases outside the gene matches: 10. The CDR3 is 15 residues long.

Regarding this clone: At one end, the junction sequence differs from germline, possibly due to a read error. The V call is TRBV7-7, the J call TRBJ2-3; 7 bases are a match to TRBD2. Germline assignment: CDR1 SSHAT and CDR2 FNYEAQ (reference sequence). CDR3 length: 15 residues. The CDR3 protein is CASSPGLGSTDTQYF. CDR3 nucleotide sequence: TGTGCTAGCAGCCCCGGACTAGGAAGCACAGATACGCAGTATTTT.

Here the CDR3 DNA reads TGTGCCAGCAGTTTACCCTACTACAATGAGCAGTTCTTC. The encoded protein is CASSLPYYNEQFF. The V and J genes are TRBV28 and TRBJ2-1; the D is unclear. The germline gives CDR1 MDHEN, CDR2 SYDVKM. CDR3 length equals 13 residues. V was pared by 2 bases and J by 3 bases, with 5 bases between.

The chain recombines TRBV14 with TRBJ2-7; D may be TRBD2 (5 bases). V shed 0 bases and J shed 2 bases, with 8 bases lying between them. The CDR3 spans 14 residues. In germline, CDR1 is SGHDN, CDR2 FVKESK. The CDR3 loop reads CASSQERTAYEQYF. CDR3 DNA sequence: TGTGCCAGCAGCCAAGAAAGGACTGCCTACGAGCAGTACTTC.